The source of this T cell receptor (beta chain) is a study of cytomegalovirus exposure and HLA in healthy donors. Findings of the study overall: Later analysis found that TCR beta chains associated with HLA were more clonally expanded than other, equally common chains. The authors later found most CMV-associated TCR beta chains appeared HLA-restricted.

V was pared by 7 bases and J by 2 bases, with 7 bases between. The CDR3 covers 12 residues. The germline CDR1 and CDR2 sequences are SGHTA and FQGNSA. As to this clone: Its antigen remains unknown.

Both 60 Vbeta primers and 13 Jbeta primers went into the PCR. The assay was immunoSEQ multiplex PCR, and TCRdb's table has in-frame clones only and misses some. This sample has approximately 190,000 clones, with around 86% found just once. The source material was PBMCs. V usage is TRBV7-2 and J usage is TRBJ2-3; D is ambiguous. The origin of this receptor is a woman between 18 and 30 years old in good health and CMV-seronegative. Here the CDR3 DNA reads TGTGCCAGCACCTTCTACACAGATACGCAGTATTTT. It translates to CASTFYTDTQYF.